This is a list of T cell receptor beta chains from one sample in a study of blood T cell repertoires in COVID-19. Clones were sequenced by immunoSEQ multiplex PCR, and TCRdb holds only the in-frame ones, with some missing. Among under 85,000 clones listed, 70% to 90% were seen once. The sample comprised peripheral blood. All receptors derive from an elderly woman with active or convalescent COVID-19. Both conserved end residues are part of each CDR3. A D gene is named only where the DNA matches it firmly. The size field is filled for only some rows; it gives once, few, many or a size class.

D,size,V,J,CDR3,DNA
TRBD1,once,TRBV4-3,TRBJ1-1,CASSQDGTVYTEAFF,TGCGCCAGCAGCCAAGATGGGACAGTTTACACTGAAGCTTTCTTT
NA,NA,TRBV9,TRBJ2-3,CASTSSGRRGTDTQYF,TGTGCCAGCACGAGTTCGGGGAGGAGGGGCACAGATACGCAGTATTTT
NA,NA,TRBV24-1,TRBJ2-1,CATRGPDTVGGNEQFF,TGTGCCACCAGGGGTCCGGACACCGTGGGTGGGAATGAGCAGTTCTTC
NA,NA,TRBV2,TRBJ2-1,CASSGHDYNEQFF,TGTGCCAGCAGTGGACATGACTACAATGAGCAGTTCTTC
TRBD2,NA,TRBV5-1,TRBJ2-5,CASSLGVAGGPRETQYF,TGCGCCAGCAGCTTGGGGGTAGCGGGAGGGCCGCGAGAGACCCAGTACTTC
TRBD1,NA,TRBV19,TRBJ2-7,CASSLGQGNTYEQYF,TGTGCCAGTAGTCTGGGACAGGGGAATACCTACGAGCAGTACTTC
TRBD1,once,TRBV4-1,TRBJ1-2,CASSRIPDWDRRYYGYTF,TGCGCCAGCAGCCGTATACCCGACTGGGACAGGCGTTACTATGGCTACACCTTC
TRBD1,NA,TRBV3-1/TRBV3-2,TRBJ1-1,CASSQQGTDTEAFF,TGTGCCAGCAGCCAGCAGGGGACAGATACTGAAGCTTTCTTT
TRBD2,NA,TRBV10-3,TRBJ2-5,CAIKRAGGQETQYF,TGTGCCATCAAGCGAGCGGGGGGGCAAGAGACCCAGTACTTC
NA,NA,TRBV7-2,TRBJ2-3,CASSLRIGSPDTQYF,TGTGCCAGCAGCTTACGAATCGGGAGCCCAGATACGCAGTATTTT
NA,NA,TRBV6-5,TRBJ1-4,CASSYSANEKLFF,TGTGCCAGCAGTTATTCGGCTAATGAAAAACTGTTTTTT
NA,NA,TRBV10-3,TRBJ1-3,CAISEFRSASGNTIYF,TGTGCCATCAGTGAGTTTCGGTCTGCCTCTGGAAACACCATATATTTT
NA,once,TRBV5-6,TRBJ1-2,CASSQGYGYTF,TGTGCCAGCAGCCAGGGGTATGGCTACACCTTC
NA,NA,TRBV6-4,TRBJ1-1,CASRFEGVTVLNTEAFF,TGTGCCAGCAGGTTCGAGGGGGTTACGGTTCTGAACACTGAAGCTTTCTTT
NA,NA,TRBV4-3,TRBJ2-1,CASSQEERLSYNEQFF,TGCGCCAGCAGCCAAGAGGAGCGGTTATCCTACAATGAGCAGTTCTTC
NA,NA,TRBV5-1,TRBJ2-7,CASSPVAGTDLLHEQYF,TGCGCCAGCAGCCCGGTTGCGGGTACCGATCTTTTGCACGAGCAGTACTTC
NA,NA,TRBV4-1,TRBJ1-5,CASSQVVDMGQPQHF,TGCGCCAGCAGCCAAGTTGTGGACATGGGTCAGCCCCAGCATTTT
TRBD1,NA,TRBV5-1,TRBJ2-5,CASSREDRVRKTQYF,TGCGCCAGCAGCCGAGAGGACAGGGTAAGGAAGACCCAGTACTTC
NA,NA,TRBV12-3/TRBV12-4,TRBJ2-5,CASSIRGETQYF,TGTGCCAGCAGTATCAGGGGAGAGACCCAGTACTTC
NA,NA,TRBV5-1,TRBJ2-1,CASSFPSNEQFF,TGCGCCAGCAGTTTCCCATCCAATGAGCAGTTCTTC
TRBD2,NA,TRBV15,TRBJ2-3,CATSSGGAEDTQYF,TGTGCCACCAGCAGCGGGGGGGCGGAAGATACGCAGTATTTT
NA,NA,TRBV20-1,TRBJ2-5,CSATDLGGPGTQYF,TGCAGTGCTACTGACCTGGGGGGGCCGGGGACCCAGTACTTC
TRBD2,NA,TRBV5-1,TRBJ2-2,CASSLIAGASGELFF,TGCGCCAGCAGCTTGATAGCGGGAGCCAGCGGGGAGCTGTTTTTT
NA,NA,TRBV4-3,TRBJ1-2,CASSQDRGHNYGYTF,TGCGCCAGCAGCCAAGATCGGGGACATAACTATGGCTACACCTTC
TRBD1,NA,TRBV28,TRBJ1-5,CASSRIRQGVSNQPQHF,TGTGCCAGCAGTCGGATAAGACAGGGGGTGAGCAATCAGCCCCAGCATTTT
TRBD1,NA,TRBV7-2,TRBJ1-2,CASSTQTGVSYGYTF,TGTGCCAGCAGCACCCAGACAGGGGTCAGCTATGGCTACACCTTC
NA,NA,TRBV2,TRBJ2-5,CASRGRMGGQETQYF,TGTGCCAGCAGGGGGCGGATGGGGGGCCAAGAGACCCAGTACTTC
NA,few,TRBV20-1,TRBJ1-5,CSASDPVYSNQPQHF,TGCAGTGCAAGTGACCCGGTCTACAGCAATCAGCCCCAGCATTTT
NA,once,TRBV28,TRBJ1-3,CASSLYSAMGRGTSGNTIYF,TGTGCCAGCAGTTTATATTCGGCTATGGGGAGGGGAACCTCTGGAAACACCATATATTTT
NA,once,TRBV4-3,TRBJ1-4,CASSPSGWQEKLFF,TGCGCCAGCAGCCCCTCAGGCTGGCAGGAAAAACTGTTTTTT
NA,few,TRBV7-2,TRBJ2-7,CASSPSSYEQYF,TGTGCCAGCAGCCCGAGCTCCTACGAGCAGTACTTC
TRBD1,NA,TRBV28,TRBJ2-3,CASIPGGAATDTQYF,TGTGCCAGCATCCCAGGGGGAGCAGCCACAGATACGCAGTATTTT
TRBD1,NA,TRBV4-3,TRBJ1-2,CASSQGFIQGNYGYTF,TGCGCCAGCAGCCAAGGTTTCATACAGGGGAACTATGGCTACACCTTC
TRBD1,once,TRBV28,TRBJ1-4,CASSTGTGGRGEKLFF,TGTGCCAGCAGCACCGGGACAGGGGGCCGGGGGGAAAAACTGTTTTTT
TRBD2,NA,TRBV12-3/TRBV12-4,TRBJ2-4,CASSFGGAQYF,TGTGCCAGCAGTTTCGGGGGGGCTCAGTACTTC
NA,NA,TRBV21-1,TRBJ1-5,CASSDTPGQGNNQPQHF,TGTGCCAGCAGTGACACTCCGGGACAGGGGAACAATCAGCCCCAGCATTTT
TRBD2,NA,TRBV28,TRBJ2-7,CASTAGLAGSYEQYF,TGTGCCAGCACCGCGGGACTAGCGGGCTCCTACGAGCAGTACTTC
NA,few,TRBV5-4,TRBJ1-2,CASSLNGDGYTF,TGTGCCAGCAGCTTGAACGGGGATGGCTACACCTTC
TRBD2,NA,TRBV3-1/TRBV3-2,TRBJ2-3,CASSQRLAEDTDTQYF,TGTGCCAGCAGCCAACGTCTAGCGGAGGACACAGATACGCAGTATTTT
TRBD1,once,TRBV12-3/TRBV12-4,TRBJ1-2,CASSFRGLGYTF,TGTGCCAGCAGTTTCAGGGGGCTCGGCTACACCTTC
TRBD2,NA,TRBV27,TRBJ2-7,CASSPGGFYEQYF,TGTGCCAGCAGCCCGGGGGGGTTCTACGAGCAGTACTTC
NA,NA,TRBV21-1,TRBJ2-4,CASSYPENIQYF,TGTGCCAGCAGCTACCCGGAAAACATTCAGTACTTC
NA,NA,TRBV28,TRBJ2-7,CASSFDINAYEQYF,TGTGCCAGCAGTTTCGACATCAACGCCTACGAGCAGTACTTC
NA,NA,TRBV12-5,TRBJ1-2,CASGPTGLPLGYTF,TGTGCTAGTGGTCCTACGGGACTTCCTCTGGGCTACACCTTC
NA,few,TRBV7-3,TRBJ1-6,CASSLNTGNNSPLHF,TGTGCCAGCAGCTTGAACACAGGGAATAATTCACCCCTCCACTTT
TRBD2,NA,TRBV7-2,TRBJ2-4,CASSQMVAGGDLAKNIQYF,TGTGCCAGCAGCCAAATGGTGGCGGGGGGCGATCTAGCCAAAAACATTCAGTACTTC
TRBD1,NA,TRBV19,TRBJ1-2,CASSRPGQGPYGYTF,TGTGCCAGTAGCCGACCAGGACAGGGCCCCTATGGCTACACCTTC
TRBD1,NA,TRBV6-6,TRBJ1-1,CASSSGQGENTEAFF,TGTGCCAGCAGTTCGGGACAGGGCGAGAACACTGAAGCTTTCTTT
NA,NA,TRBV19,TRBJ1-2,CASSTTANYGYTF,TGTGCCAGTAGCACGACAGCCAACTATGGCTACACCTTC
NA,NA,TRBV7-9,TRBJ2-4,CASSPSPGLAKNIQYF,TGTGCCAGCAGCCCGTCACCGGGACTAGCCAAAAACATTCAGTACTTC
TRBD1,once,TRBV19,TRBJ2-2,CASRTGPDRGFRTGELFF,TGTGCCAGTAGGACAGGGCCGGACAGGGGGTTCCGGACCGGGGAGCTGTTTTTT
TRBD2,NA,TRBV9,TRBJ2-5,CASSVLAGGRGETQYF,TGTGCCAGCAGCGTTCTAGCGGGAGGCAGGGGAGAGACCCAGTACTTC
TRBD1,NA,TRBV5-1,TRBJ2-4,CASRGQGIIPKNIQYF,TGCGCCAGCAGGGGACAGGGTATAATTCCCAAAAACATTCAGTACTTC
NA,NA,TRBV5-1,TRBJ2-3,CASSLVVVSTDTQYF,TGCGCCAGCAGCTTGGTAGTGGTTAGCACAGATACGCAGTATTTT
TRBD1,NA,TRBV3-1/TRBV3-2,TRBJ2-7,CASSQDPDRASYEQYF,TGTGCCAGCAGCCAGGATCCGGACAGGGCCTCCTACGAGCAGTACTTC
NA,NA,TRBV7-6,TRBJ2-7,CASSLRLYGGPAEQYF,TGTGCCAGCAGCTTACGTTTATATGGTGGGCCCGCCGAGCAGTACTTC
NA,few,TRBV27,TRBJ2-3,CASSPGRGRRDTQYF,TGTGCCAGCAGCCCGGGGCGGGGGCGAAGAGATACGCAGTATTTT
TRBD2,NA,TRBV10-3,TRBJ2-3,CAISLLGLGGADTQYF,TGTGCCATCAGTCTCTTGGGACTAGGGGGGGCTGATACGCAGTATTTT
TRBD1,few,TRBV7-2,TRBJ1-1,CASSYLTGGNTEAFF,TGTGCCAGCAGCTACTTGACAGGGGGGAACACTGAAGCTTTCTTT